The source of this T cell receptor (beta chain) is a study of blood T cell repertoires in COVID-19. The CDR3 totals 14 residues. CDR1 SGHRS and CDR2 YFSETQ come from the germline V gene. The junction had 3 bases not matched to a gene; V was cut back by 4 bases and J by 6 bases. Clones were read by immunoSEQ multiplex PCR, and TCRdb kept only the in-frame ones, dropping some. The sample records 300,000 to 400,000 clones, approximately 89% being singletons. The TCR sequence derives from a woman aged 18-29 years who had recovered from COVID-19. The sequenced sample was peripheral blood. The genes are TRBV5-1 and TRBJ2-7; 14 bases are a match to TRBD2. The CDR3 spells CASSVGTSGSEQYV. In nucleotides, the CDR3 is TGCGCCAGCAGCGTCGGGACTAGCGGGAGCGAGCAGTACGTC.